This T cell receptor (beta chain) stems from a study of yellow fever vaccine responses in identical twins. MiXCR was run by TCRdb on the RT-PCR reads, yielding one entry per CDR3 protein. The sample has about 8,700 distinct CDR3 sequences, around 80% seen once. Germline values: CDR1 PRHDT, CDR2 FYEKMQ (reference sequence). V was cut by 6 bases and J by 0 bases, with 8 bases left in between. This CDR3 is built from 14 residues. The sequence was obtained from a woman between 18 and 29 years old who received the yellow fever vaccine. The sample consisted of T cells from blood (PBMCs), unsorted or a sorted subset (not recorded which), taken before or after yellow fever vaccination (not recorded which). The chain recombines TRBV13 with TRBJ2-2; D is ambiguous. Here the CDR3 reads CASRPLANTGELFF. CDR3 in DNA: TGTGCCAGCAGACCCCTGGCGAACACCGGGGAGCTGTTTTTT.